These 20 T cell receptor beta chains share one sample of origin, sequenced in a study of T cell responses to AZD1222 COVID-19 vaccine. Repertoires were generated with immunoSEQ multiplex PCR, while TCRdb's copy carries only in-frame clones and drops some. The sample holds 80,000 or so clones, 70% to 90% seen once. Sequenced here: peripheral blood, sampled 28 days after the second AZD1222 dose. These receptors were collected from an adult who received the AZD1222 COVID-19 vaccine.

As concerns this clone: Other DNA sequences in this specimen translate into the identical CDR3. The gene calls are TRBV5-6 and TRBJ1-4; unclear D gene. Germline V gene data show CDR1 as SGHDT and CDR2 as YYEEEE. The CDR3 consists of 14 residues. Trimming left V 0 bases short and J 0 bases short, with 3 bases between. The CDR3, as DNA: TGTGCCAGCAGCTTGGTCGCAACTAATGAAAAACTGTTTTTT. Translating it yields CASSLVATNEKLFF.

The genes are TRBV25-1 and TRBJ1-1; tentative D call: TRBD1 (6 bases). With 6 bases removed from V and 0 bases from J, the gap between germline ends came to 14 bases. From germline, CDR1 is MGHDK and CDR2 SYGVNS. The CDR3 runs 15 residues. The CDR3: CASSPGGDMNTEAFF. The CDR3 region has the DNA TGTGCCAGCAGCCCGGGGGGCGACATGAACACTGAAGCTTTCTTT.

The J gene is TRBJ1-6, the V gene TRBV6-5; D uncertain. Trimming took off 6 bases at V and 7 bases at J, with 7 bases between the two ends. Germline V CDR1 and CDR2: MNHEY, SVGAGI. The CDR3 has 12 residues. The CDR3 bases are TGTGCCAGCAGCTATCGGAATTCACCCCTCCACTTT. Residues: CASSYRNSPLHF.

V and J are TRBV10-1 and TRBJ2-1; 9 bases line up with TRBD1. CDR3 length equals 15 residues. The J segment lost 6 bases and the V segment lost 2 bases, leaving 5 bases of the junction unmatched. The germline V gene has CDR1 WNHNN and CDR2 SYGVQD (reference sequence). DNA for the CDR3: TGCGCCAGCAGTGAGACGGGACAGGGTTTCAATGAGCAGTTCTTC. This sequence encodes CASSETGQGFNEQFF.

V is TRBV18 and J is TRBJ1-3, with no clear D. The CDR3 extends over 16 amino acids. Germline CDR1 KGHSH, CDR2 LQKENI. The V end was cut by 3 bases, the J end by 0 bases, with 12 bases between. The DNA of the CDR3 is TGTGCCAGCTCACCCGACACGGCCGACTCTGGAAACACCATATATTTT. It specifies CASSPDTADSGNTIYF.

The chain is built from TRBV19 and TRBJ1-5; 10 bases are a match to TRBD1. Germline-derived CDR1 and CDR2 are LNHDA and SQIVND (reference sequence). With V trimmed by 3 bases and J by 4 bases, 12 bases remained unmatched. The CDR3 has 18 amino acids. The CDR3 DNA is TGTGCCAGTAGTATGGTATCGGGACAGGGGTTAGCTAATCAGCCCCAGCATTTT. It specifies CASSMVSGQGLANQPQHF.

This clone was observed a few times. The rearrangement uses TRBV12-3 or TRBV12-4 and TRBJ2-3; D is uncertain. V lost 4 bases to trimming and J lost 2 bases, with 4 bases between them. This CDR3 comprises 12 residues. DNA of the CDR3: TGTGCCAGCAGTTACTCCACAGATACGCAGTATTTT. Protein product: CASSYSTDTQYF.

The genes are TRBV2 and TRBJ1-5; no definite D call. V gave up 5 bases and J gave up 0 bases, with 8 bases separating them. This CDR3 comprises 14 residues. Looked up from germline, CDR1 is SNHLY and CDR2 is FYNNEI. CDR3 region: CASSFDLSNQPQHF. The CDR3 DNA reads TGTGCCAGCAGTTTCGACCTTAGCAATCAGCCCCAGCATTTT.

Regarding this clone: One junction end disagrees with the germline gene, perhaps due to a read error. The chain joins TRBV20-1 to TRBJ1-1, with D tentatively TRBD1 (5 bases). The CDR3 sequence is 9 residues long. Germline lookup yields CDR1 DFQATT and CDR2 SNEGSKA (reference sequence). The CDR3 region has the DNA TGCAGTGTTAGACAGGAAGCTTTCTTT. Its translation is CSVRQEAFF.

The CDR3 loop reads CASSVVAGGITDTQYF. The CDR3 DNA reads as TGTGCCAGCAGCGTAGTAGCGGGGGGAATCACAGATACGCAGTATTTT. The rearrangement uses TRBV9 and TRBJ2-3; TRBD2 matches at 10 bases. Germline loops: CDR1 SGDLS, CDR2 YYNGEE. CDR3 length: 16 residues. After removal of 0 bases from V and 2 bases from J, the junction contained 3 bases not matched to a gene. The variable domain in full, with the rest retrieved from reference TRBV9 and TRBJ2-3, is DSGVTQTPKHLITATGQRVTLRCSPRSGDLSVYWYQQSLDQGLQFLIQYYNGEERAKGNILERFSAQQFPDLHSELNLSSLELGDSALYFCASSVVAGGITDTQYFGPGTRLTVL.

The rearrangement links TRBV19 to TRBJ2-2; D possibly matches TRBD1 or TRBD2 (6 bases each). V was clipped by 9 bases and J by 4 bases, with 15 bases between them. CDR1 LNHDA and CDR2 SQIVND come from the germline V gene (reference sequence). The CDR3 length is 14 residues. CDR3 amino acids: CASNGGSPTGELFF. The CDR3, as DNA: TGTGCCAGCAACGGGGGCAGTCCCACCGGGGAGCTGTTTTTT.

The chain has TRBV27 and TRBJ1-6; D is ambiguous. With 0 bases removed from V and 7 bases from J, the gap between germline ends came to 13 bases. The CDR3 has 16 residues. Per germline, CDR1 MNHEY and CDR2 SMNVEV (reference sequence). The CDR3 DNA follows: TGTGCCAGCAGTTTATCTGGTCAGAGGAGGAATTCACCCCTCCACTTT. Translated: CASSLSGQRRNSPLHF.

The rearrangement links TRBV28 to TRBJ2-5; D may be TRBD2 (6 bases). Per germline, CDR1 MDHEN and CDR2 SYDVKM. The CDR3 is made up of 14 amino acids. The germline V and J ends were trimmed by 6 bases and 1 base, with 12 bases remaining between them. The DNA of the CDR3 is TGTGCCAGCAGCCCTGGGACTTTCCAAGAGACCCAGTACTTC. Encoded protein: CASSPGTFQETQYF. Using reference TRBV28 and TRBJ2-5 for the parts outside the CDR3, the full variable domain is DVKVTQSSRYLVKRTGEKVFLECVQDMDHENMFWYRQDPGLGLRLIYFSYDVKMKEKGDIPEGYSVSREKKERFSLILESASTNQTSMYLCASSPGTFQETQYFGPGTRLLVL.

The chain recombines TRBV7-9 with TRBJ1-2, with D unclear. Trimming took off 8 bases at V and 4 bases at J, with 23 bases between the two ends. In germline, CDR1 is SEHNR, CDR2 FQNEAQ (reference sequence). The CDR3 runs to 16 residues. CDR3 amino acids: CASSAPPKGIFYGYTF. The CDR3 DNA is TGTGCCAGCTCTGCCCCCCCTAAAGGGATATTCTATGGCTACACCTTC.

This clone was detected once. The rearrangement links TRBV5-6 to TRBJ2-1; maybe TRBD1 (5 bases). Trimming cost V 0 bases and J 9 bases, with 10 bases left between them. The germline V gene has CDR1 SGHDT and CDR2 YYEEEE. This CDR3 region has 13 residues. This CDR3 reads CASSLARVSEQFF. In nucleotides, the CDR3 is TGTGCCAGCAGCTTGGCCAGGGTGAGTGAGCAGTTCTTC.

This clone qualifies as large. The V gene is TRBV25-1, the J gene TRBJ2-5; 8 positions match TRBD1. This CDR3 spans 15 amino acids. V lost 4 bases to trimming and J lost 4 bases; unmatched junction nucleotides: 8. CDR1 and CDR2 from the germline V gene are MGHDK and SYGVNS. DNA of the CDR3: TGTGCCAGCAGTGCTCCTCAGGGGGCCGGAGAGACCCAGTACTTC. Translation: CASSAPQGAGETQYF.

The chain joins TRBV6-5 to TRBJ1-6, with 7 bases aligning to TRBD1. Trimming removed 5 bases from V and 10 bases from J; junction bases left unmatched: 8. CDR1 and CDR2 (germline): MNHEY, SVGAGI. The CDR3 is 14 amino acids. The CDR3 sequence: CASSRQGGDSPLHF. The CDR3, as DNA: TGTGCCAGCAGTCGTCAGGGGGGGGACTCACCCCTCCACTTT.

The chain recombines TRBV2 with TRBJ1-1; the D gene is possibly TRBD1 (6 bases). Deletions cut 8 bases from V and 1 base from J, with 14 bases between. CDR1 is SNHLY and CDR2 is FYNNEI in the germline V gene. The CDR3 runs to 14 residues. The chain's CDR3 is CASEYSTGNTEAFF. CDR3 sequence (DNA): TGTGCCAGCGAATATTCGACAGGGAACACTGAAGCTTTCTTT.

The chain uses TRBV6-5 and TRBJ2-1; 9 positions agree with TRBD2. Germline values: CDR1 MNHEY, CDR2 SVGAGI. This CDR3 contains 14 residues. Losses at the gene ends were 8 bases for V and 5 bases for J; bases not matched to a gene: 7. CDR3 sequence (DNA): TGTGCCAGCCACTGGCTAGCGGGAAACAATGAGCAGTTCTTC. Translated: CASHWLAGNNEQFF.

The gene calls are TRBV5-4 and TRBJ1-1; D is unclear. Trimming stripped 0 bases from V and 5 bases from J, with 11 bases between. This CDR3 is built from 14 residues. CDR1 SGHNT and CDR2 YYREEE come from the germline V gene (reference sequence). CDR3 in amino acids: CASSLGVGKTEAFF. Written as DNA, the CDR3 is TGTGCCAGCAGCTTGGGGGTCGGGAAAACTGAAGCTTTCTTT.